The clone carrying this T cell receptor beta chain came up a few times. Data came from immunoSEQ multiplex PCR; TCRdb stores just in-frame clones and leaves some out. The data hold about 130,000 clones, with approximately 83% observed a single time. These data originate in a study of blood T cell repertoires in COVID-19. Study-wide background: COVID-19 samples collected from the United States, Italy and Spain covered acute and convalescent phases. PBMCs, B-cell-depleted T cells, or T cells were the source of the cDNA or gDNA that made up the material.

Germline CDR1 and CDR2: SNHLY and FYNNEI. CDR3 size: 16 residues. The V gene end was trimmed by 7 bases and the J gene end by 4 bases; junction bases not matched to a gene: 12. Sequenced input: peripheral blood. The TCR originated in a woman in her 50s who had recovered from COVID-19. This rearrangement joins TRBV2 to TRBJ1-2; 10 nucleotides agree with TRBD1. The chain's CDR3 is CASTFTKGQGSYGYTF. The CDR3, as DNA: TGTGCCAGCACCTTCACAAAGGGACAGGGGTCCTATGGCTACACCTTC.